Shown below are 2 T cell receptor beta chains from a single sample sequenced in a study of human T cells and chemical hapten exposure. Documented time point: pre-sensitization, week 0. Indicated treatment: therapeutic diphenylcyclopropenone sensitization with weekly scalp DPC. TCRdb processed the RACE reads anew with MiXCR; each CDR3 protein has one entry. The table includes more than 250,000 distinct CDR3 sequences, about 9% detected once. The material was whole blood, obtained in connection with sensitization to the hapten diphenylcyclopropenone (DPC). The receptors come from a woman in her thirties or forties with alopecia areata. Some clones in this sample may be carry-over from other donors' samples.

The V call is TRBV7-8, the J call TRBJ2-7; TRBD1 is a possible D gene (6 bases). The CDR3 runs to 14 residues. Germline V gene sequence: CDR1 SGHVS, CDR2 FQNEAQ. Trimming cost V 1 base and J 5 bases, with 12 bases left between them. The CDR3 region is CASSLDGRGHEQYF. The CDR3 DNA sequence: TGTGCCAGCAGCTTAGACGGCAGGGGCCACGAGCAGTACTTC.

The J gene is TRBJ2-1, the V gene TRBV5-1; D perhaps matches TRBD2 (5 bases). With 0 bases removed from V and 0 bases from J, the gap between germline ends came to 13 bases. The CDR3 loop spans 17 amino acids. Germline CDR1 reads SGHRS; CDR2 reads YFSETQ. The CDR3 coding sequence is TGCGCCAGCAGCTTGGCCGAGGCGGGTAGCTCCTACAATGAGCAGTTCTTC. It translates to CASSLAEAGSSYNEQFF.